Each of the 27 T cell receptor beta chains below was sequenced from the same sample in a study of prognosis after radiotherapy for stage I lung cancer. Amplicons of TCR beta CDR3 were generated from genomic DNA by two-round multiplex PCR. Primers specific to each TRBV and TRBJ gene drove first-round PCR. TCRdb analysed the multiplex PCR reads with MiXCR anew, one entry per CDR3 protein. Counted here are over 11,000 distinct CDR3 sequences, 55% to 60% occurring once; the ten biggest clones make up approximately 24%. Sequencing used PBMCs, obtained before or after stereotactic body radiation therapy (not recorded which). The receptors shown here come from a donor at least 50 years old with non-small cell lung cancer.

This clonotype was observed many times. A read error may explain this, as a much larger clone is one base away. The gene calls are TRBV6-5 and TRBJ1-6; D is uncertain. From germline, CDR1 is MNHEY and CDR2 SVGAGI. V was cut by 3 bases and J by 10 bases, with 10 bases left in between. The CDR3 length is 13 residues. The CDR3 DNA sequence: TGTGCCAGCAGTTATAGGGTTGGGTCACCCCTCCACTTT. It yields the protein CASSYRVGSPLHF.

Many counts were recorded for this clonotype. The chain has TRBV5-4 and TRBJ2-7, with 10 bases lining up with TRBD1. This CDR3 contains 15 residues. The ends lost 0 bases at V and 3 bases at J; junction bases unmatched: 3. Germline lookup yields CDR1 SGHNT and CDR2 YYREEE (reference sequence). CDR3 region: CASSLGDRGFYEQYF. Here the CDR3 DNA reads TGTGCCAGCAGCTTGGGGGACAGGGGTTTCTACGAGCAGTACTTC.

This clonotype has ten or more counts. The chain joins TRBV2 to TRBJ2-3; 11 nucleotides match TRBD2. V was pared by 1 base and J by 3 bases, with 6 bases of the junction left unmatched. The germline V gene encodes CDR1 SNHLY and CDR2 FYNNEI. The CDR3 consists of 17 residues. The DNA for the CDR3 is TGTGCCAGCAGTGAAGGGAAACTAGCGGGAGAAACAGATACGCAGTATTTT. Translation: CASSEGKLAGETDTQYF.

The chain recombines TRBV12-3 or TRBV12-4 with TRBJ1-4; 10 bases agree with TRBD1. After removal of 6 bases from V and 3 bases from J, the junction contained 7 bases not matched to a gene. The CDR3 loop spans 16 amino acids. CDR3 amino acids: CASSDRGRGPNEKLFF. The CDR3 nucleotides are TGTGCCAGCAGCGACAGGGGGCGGGGACCTAATGAAAAACTGTTTTTT.

Concerning this clonotype itself: The junction shows a germline mismatch at one end, possibly a read error. The chain recombines TRBV27 with TRBJ1-5, with D perhaps matching TRBD1 (6 bases). This CDR3 has 15 residues. Per the germline V gene, CDR1 is MNHEY and CDR2 is SMNVEV (reference sequence). CDR3 region: CASIRGGKGNHPQHF. CDR3 nucleotides: TGTGCCAGCATCCGAGGGGGAAAGGGCAATCATCCCCAGCATTTT.

This clonotype was counted at least ten times. This chain connects TRBV9 to TRBJ2-6, with D uncertain. The CDR3 is 15 amino acids. The V and J ends lost 4 bases and 0 bases respectively, with 8 bases between them. Germline lookup yields CDR1 SGDLS and CDR2 YYNGEE. The CDR3 sequence: CASSNFLSGANVLTF. The CDR3 bases are TGTGCCAGCAGCAACTTCCTCTCTGGGGCCAACGTCCTGACTTTC.

For this clonotype: A far larger clone is one nucleotide away, so this likely arose from a read error. The chain combines TRBV11-3 with TRBJ2-7; no definite D call. The V end was cut by 3 bases, the J end by 7 bases, with 10 bases between. The CDR3 runs to 12 residues. In germline, CDR1 is SGHNT, CDR2 YENEEA. CDR3 loop: CASSFISNEQYF. The CDR3 region has the DNA TGTGCCAGCAGCTTCATTAGCAATGAGCAGTACTTC.

This clonotype occurred many times. The chain has TRBV19 and TRBJ2-7, with 14 bases aligning to TRBD2. Germline CDR1 and CDR2: LNHDA and SQIVND (reference sequence). The J segment lost 5 bases and the V segment lost 6 bases, leaving 9 bases of the junction unmatched. This CDR3 contains 16 residues. The CDR3 sequence is CASSPRGTSGSDEQYF. In DNA form, the CDR3 reads TGTGCCAGTAGCCCAAGAGGGACTAGCGGGAGTGACGAGCAGTACTTC.

This clonotype has a count of ten or more. The rearrangement links TRBV14 to TRBJ2-3; D is undetermined. CDR3 size: 13 residues. The germline V gene encodes CDR1 SGHDN and CDR2 FVKESK. V lost 5 bases, J lost 2 bases, and 8 bases lay in between. CDR3 protein: CASSAYFTDTQYF. DNA of the CDR3: TGTGCCAGCAGCGCCTACTTCACAGATACGCAGTATTTT.

Relative to its sample, this clonotype is medium-sized. The chain links TRBV6-5 to TRBJ1-1; 7 positions match TRBD1. This CDR3 region has 15 residues. CDR1 MNHEY and CDR2 SVGAGI come from the germline V gene. V lost 0 bases to trimming and J lost 7 bases; unmatched junction nucleotides: 8. CDR3 protein: CASSYSGGQSNEAFF. CDR3 bases: TGTGCCAGCAGTTACTCGGGGGGACAGTCTAATGAAGCTTTCTTT.

This chain's CDR3 is CASSLSQGSTDTQYF. Written as DNA, the CDR3 is TGTGCCAGCAGTTTATCACAGGGTTCAACAGATACGCAGTATTTT. The chain carries TRBV27 and TRBJ2-3, with D perhaps TRBD1 (6 bases). The V gene's germline CDR1 is MNHEY and CDR2 SMNVEV (reference sequence). This CDR3 comprises 15 residues. V lost 0 bases and J 3 bases, leaving 10 bases between the germline ends.

To note about this clonotype: A read error may be the cause here, since a much bigger clone is one base away. The J gene is TRBJ2-5, the V gene TRBV5-1; D may be TRBD1 (6 bases). Germline CDR1 and CDR2: SGHRS and YFSETQ. This CDR3 comprises 15 residues. This chain's CDR3 is CASSLTRGWGETKYF. The CDR3 nucleotides are TGCGCCAGCAGCTTGACCAGGGGATGGGGAGAGACCAAGTACTTC.

This clonotype was recorded at least ten times. The chain employs TRBV5-4 and TRBJ1-6; D is undetermined. The ends were cut back, 1 base at V and 7 bases at J, with 9 bases in the middle. Germline-derived CDR1 and CDR2 are SGHNT and YYREEE (reference sequence). CDR3 length: 14 amino acids. CDR3 protein: CASSLRGSNSPLHF. The CDR3 bases are TGTGCCAGCAGCTTGAGAGGGTCCAATTCACCCCTCCACTTT.

Many counts were recorded for this clonotype. The chain is built from TRBV29-1 and TRBJ2-1, with TRBD2 identical over 10 bases. The V and J ends lost 5 bases and 9 bases, in that order; junction bases with no gene match: 7. In germline, CDR1 is SQVTM, CDR2 ANQGSEA. CDR3 length: 13 residues. The CDR3 sequence: CSVSSGSPSEQFF. DNA for the CDR3: TGCAGCGTTTCTAGCGGGAGCCCCAGTGAGCAGTTCTTC.

This clonotype is a singleton in its sample. The likely explanation is a read error, given a far larger clone one base away. The chain has TRBV14 and TRBJ2-5; D is ambiguous. Matching the DNA end better, TRBJ2-1 makes the J call doubtful. Per the germline V gene, CDR1 is SGHDN and CDR2 is FVKESK. The CDR3 length is 14 residues. CDR3 residues: CASSQVVFRNEQFF. Written as DNA, the CDR3 is TGTGCCAGCAGCCAAGTTGTGTTTAGAAATGAGCAGTTCTTC.

Only one count was recorded for this clonotype. The chain carries TRBV3-1 and TRBJ2-1; D not certain. The CDR3 contains 14 residues. Germline V gene lookup returns CDR1 LGHDT and CDR2 YNNKEL (reference sequence). Trimming took off 4 bases at V and 4 bases at J, with 11 bases between the two ends. CDR3 loop: CASSLRPVYNEQFF. CDR3 sequence (DNA): TGTGCCAGCAGCCTCAGACCCGTTTACAATGAGCAGTTCTTC.

The gene calls are TRBV9 and TRBJ1-2; D is unclear. With 0 bases removed from V and 4 bases from J, the gap between germline ends came to 13 bases. From germline, CDR1 is SGDLS and CDR2 YYNGEE. This CDR3 comprises 15 residues. The chain's CDR3 is CASSVDANGLYGYTF. DNA of the CDR3: TGTGCCAGCAGCGTAGATGCGAACGGACTCTATGGCTACACCTTC.

This clonotype is medium-sized within its sample. Here the CDR3 reads CASSEALITEQYF. The CDR3 bases are TGTGCCAGCAGTGAAGCACTCATTACTGAGCAGTACTTC. This chain connects TRBV2 to TRBJ2-7; no definite D call. The CDR3 sequence is 13 residues long. V was shortened by 0 bases and J by 7 bases, with 10 bases between the two germline ends. Looked up from germline, CDR1 is SNHLY and CDR2 is FYNNEI.

This clonotype rates as medium-sized. The CDR3 spells CASSLDLTGNQPQHF. The CDR3 DNA reads TGTGCCAGCAGCTTAGATTTGACAGGCAATCAGCCCCAGCATTTT. The chain combines TRBV11-2 with TRBJ1-5; a possible D gene is TRBD1 (5 bases). The V end was cut by 0 bases, the J end by 2 bases, with 8 bases between. The germline CDR1 and CDR2 sequences are SGHAT and FQNNGV. CDR3 length equals 15 residues.

V gene TRBV5-1 combines with J gene TRBJ2-1, with 8 positions matching TRBD2. Germline CDR1 reads SGHRS; CDR2 reads YFSETQ. V lost 7 bases, J lost 8 bases, and 5 bases stayed unmatched. CDR3 length equals 12 residues. The DNA for the CDR3 is TGCGCCAGCGGGACTAGTGAGGATGAGCAGTTCTTC. As protein: CASGTSEDEQFF.

Concerning this clonotype: One base away lies a much larger clone, so this may be a sequencing read error. J is TRBJ2-5 and V is TRBV2; TRBD2 might be the D (6 bases). The CDR3 is 14 amino acids. Germline-derived CDR1 and CDR2 are SNHLY and FYNNEI. V was trimmed by 9 bases and J by 5 bases, leaving 19 bases between them. DNA for the CDR3: TGTGCCAGAAGCGGGCCGGGATTTCGTGAGACCCAGTACTTC. As protein: CARSGPGFRETQYF. Full variable domain (missing parts from reference TRBV2 and TRBJ2-5): EPEVTQTPSHQVTQMGQEVILRCVPISNHLYFYWYRQILGQKVEFLVSFYNNEISEKSEIFDDQFSVERPDGSNFTLKIRSTKLEDSAMYFCARSGPGFRETQYFGPGTRLLVL.

This rearrangement joins TRBV20-1 to TRBJ1-1; TRBD1 matches at 9 bases. V lost 6 bases to trimming and J lost 6 bases; unmatched junction nucleotides: 11. Germline V gives CDR1 DFQATT, CDR2 SNEGSKA (reference sequence). The CDR3 is 14 amino acids. The CDR3 is CSASMRQGVSEAFF. Written as DNA, the CDR3 is TGCAGTGCGTCCATGAGACAGGGGGTCTCTGAAGCTTTCTTT.

In this sample, this clonotype turned up once. V usage is TRBV7-8 and J usage is TRBJ2-3, with 8 bases identical to TRBD1. The germline gives CDR1 SGHVS, CDR2 FQNEAQ. J was trimmed by 7 bases and V by 5 bases; bases with no gene match: 8. The CDR3 contains 14 residues. This CDR3 is CASSRTGRAYTQYF. In DNA form, the CDR3 reads TGTGCCAGCAGCCGGACAGGGAGAGCATATACGCAGTATTTT.

This clonotype was recorded a few times. A much larger clone differs by one base, so this may be a read error. The limits of the CDR3 on the DNA are not certain, so only TCRdb's listed CDR3 is given. CDR3 protein: CSVATGTSGRDEFF. V is TRBV29-1 and J is TRBJ2-1; the D call of TRBD2 is as the table states it, not checked on the DNA. From its first to its last residue, the CDR3 has 14 amino acids. Germline V gene lookup returns CDR1 SQVTM and CDR2 ANQGSEA.

This clonotype was found many times. V usage is TRBV27 and J usage is TRBJ2-1, with D hard to call. The germline V gene encodes CDR1 MNHEY and CDR2 SMNVEV (reference sequence). CDR3 size: 15 residues. V was shortened by 3 bases and J by 4 bases, with 13 bases between the two germline ends. CDR3 sequence (DNA): TGTGCCAGCAGTTTGACCGAAGCCGTTTACAATGAGCAGTTCTTC. Translation gives CASSLTEAVYNEQFF.

Concerning this clonotype: A junction boundary mismatches the germline segment, possibly from a read error. The chain is built from TRBV9 and TRBJ2-2; D might be TRBD2 (6 bases). Germline V lookup: CDR1 SGDLS, CDR2 YYNGEE. The CDR3 is made up of 16 amino acids. This chain's CDR3 is CASSVSMLANTVELFF. The CDR3 DNA is TGTGCCAGCAGCGTATCTATGCTAGCGAACACCGTGGAGCTGTTTTTT.

CDR3 sequence (DNA): TGTGCCAGCAGCTTGGGGCAACTCTATGGCTACACCTTC. Amino acid sequence: CASSLGQLYGYTF. This chain uses TRBV7-2 with TRBJ1-2; D may be TRBD1 (5 bases). Germline V gene sequence: CDR1 SGHTA, CDR2 FQGNSA. Trimming removed 3 bases at V and 4 bases at J, with 9 bases between. This CDR3 region has 13 residues.